The 32 T cell receptor beta chains given below trace back to one sample, sequenced in a study of identical twins. TCRdb redid the calling of the 5' RACE reads with MiXCR, one entry per CDR3 protein. The sample shows around 530,000 distinct CDR3 sequences, 13% to 15% of them seen only once. The sample also formed part of further work on yellow fever vaccine responses in identical twins.

The sequenced sample consisted of CD4+ T cells sorted from blood. The receptors originated from a woman aged 18-29 years in good health.

The chain links TRBV20-1 to TRBJ1-4; 9 bases line up with TRBD1. The trim removed 6 bases at V and 8 bases at J, leaving 7 bases unmatched. Germline V gene lookup returns CDR1 DFQATT and CDR2 SNEGSKA (reference sequence). The CDR3 is 13 amino acids. CDR3 sequence (DNA): TGCAGTGCAACGACAGGGGGAGGCGAAAAACTGTTTTTT. As protein: CSATTGGGEKLFF.

The CDR3 coding sequence is TGTGCCAGTCGCGGGCAGGCAGTCCAGCATTTT. Translating gives CASRGQAVQHF. The genes are TRBV19 and TRBJ1-5; D is undetermined. The ends were cut back, 8 bases at V and 12 bases at J, with 14 bases in the middle. This CDR3 contains 11 residues. Germline CDR1 reads LNHDA; CDR2 reads SQIVND (reference sequence). Variable domain in full (rest from reference TRBV19 and TRBJ1-5): DGGITQSPKYLFRKEGQNVTLSCEQNLNHDAMYWYRQDPGQGLRLIYYSQIVNDFQKGDIAEGYSVSREKKESFPLTVTSAQKNPTAFYLCASRGQAVQHFGDGTRLSIL.

This chain uses TRBV5-5 with TRBJ2-1; D may be TRBD2 (6 bases). CDR1 SGHKS and CDR2 YYEKEE come from the germline V gene (reference sequence). CDR3 size: 13 residues. With 4 bases removed from V and 8 bases from J, the gap between germline ends came to 13 bases. This CDR3 is CASSTLAWDEQFF. The CDR3 bases are TGTGCCAGCAGCACCCTAGCGTGGGATGAGCAGTTCTTC.

This clonotype was counted between two and nine times. J is TRBJ1-2 and V is TRBV15, with TRBD1 matching over 9 bases. After removal of 8 bases from V and 6 bases from J, the junction contained 13 bases not matched to a gene. The CDR3 extends over 15 amino acids. Looked up from germline, CDR1 is LNHNV and CDR2 is YYDKDF (reference sequence). The CDR3 region is CATSEGTGSFDGYTF. The CDR3 bases are TGTGCCACCTCTGAAGGGACAGGGTCCTTCGATGGCTACACCTTC.

This rearrangement joins TRBV10-2 to TRBJ2-3; TRBD2 matches at 10 bases. Germline CDR1 and CDR2: WSHSY and SAAADI. J lost 1 base, V lost 8 bases, and 12 bases had no gene match. CDR3 length: 17 amino acids. The CDR3 region is CASLSGGALQGTDTQYF. The CDR3 DNA sequence: TGCGCCAGCTTAAGCGGGGGGGCCCTTCAAGGCACAGATACGCAGTATTTT.

The table lists this clonotype with many counts. The chain employs TRBV5-1 and TRBJ1-1; no clear D gene. Germline V gives CDR1 SGHRS, CDR2 YFSETQ. This CDR3 has 11 residues. V was pared by 0 bases and J by 7 bases, with 4 bases between. CDR3 region: CASSLDSEAFF. CDR3 nucleotide sequence: TGCGCCAGCAGCTTGGACAGTGAAGCTTTCTTT.

In this sample, this clonotype turned up a few times. The rearrangement links TRBV4-1 to TRBJ2-1; the match to TRBD1 covers 7 bases. Germline CDR1 MGHRA, CDR2 YSYEKL. Trimming removed 1 base from V and 5 bases from J; junction bases left unmatched: 14. This CDR3 comprises 18 residues. The CDR3 sequence: CASSQGSLTGWSHNEQFF. CDR3 bases: TGCGCCAGCAGCCAAGGCTCATTGACAGGGTGGTCTCACAATGAGCAGTTCTTC.

This clonotype was recorded many times. The chain has TRBV7-9 and TRBJ2-1; 10 positions agree with TRBD2. Germline V gene sequence: CDR1 SEHNR, CDR2 FQNEAQ (reference sequence). V was clipped by 0 bases and J by 3 bases; unmatched bases: 2. The CDR3 runs 16 residues. The CDR3 DNA is TGTGCCAGCAGCTTAGCGCGGACTAGCGGCTACAATGAGCAGTTCTTC. As protein: CASSLARTSGYNEQFF.

The chain recombines TRBV20-1 with TRBJ2-7, with a tentative D call TRBD1 (5 bases). In germline, CDR1 is DFQATT, CDR2 SNEGSKA (reference sequence). The CDR3 is 15 residues long. V lost 1 base to trimming and J lost 0 bases, with 13 bases between them. The CDR3 reads CSARVFQGPSYEQYF. DNA for the CDR3: TGCAGTGCTAGAGTGTTTCAGGGCCCCTCCTACGAGCAGTACTTC.

This clonotype was counted a few times. The gene calls are TRBV7-9 and TRBJ2-2; D may be TRBD2 (5 bases). The CDR3 loop spans 17 amino acids. Germline loops: CDR1 SEHNR, CDR2 FQNEAQ (reference sequence). The V and J ends lost 0 bases and 3 bases respectively, with 14 bases between them. The CDR3 region is CASSLARADGDTGELFF. CDR3 sequence (DNA): TGTGCCAGCAGCTTAGCGCGGGCTGATGGGGACACCGGGGAGCTGTTTTTT.

The J gene is TRBJ2-4, the V gene TRBV5-1; 7 bases agree with TRBD1. The CDR3 spans 14 residues. Germline CDR1 SGHRS, CDR2 YFSETQ. V trimming: 2 bases; J trimming: 4 bases; junction bases outside the gene matches: 3. CDR3 nucleotide sequence: TGCGCCAGCAGCTTAACAGGGGATAAAAACATTCAGTACTTC. This codes for CASSLTGDKNIQYF.

The rearrangement joins TRBV27 to TRBJ2-2, with D uncertain. Germline V lookup: CDR1 MNHEY, CDR2 SMNVEV (reference sequence). This CDR3 spans 13 amino acids. Trimming shortened V by 0 bases and J by 7 bases, and 6 bases separated the two germline ends. DNA of the CDR3: TGTGCCAGCAGTTTATCTCTGGGCGGGGAGCTGTTTTTT. Its protein is CASSLSLGGELFF.

The chain is built from TRBV11-3 and TRBJ2-1, with D unresolved. V was cut by 5 bases and J by 5 bases, with 16 bases left in between. Germline V gene lookup returns CDR1 SGHNT and CDR2 YENEEA. The CDR3 is made up of 15 amino acids. In nucleotides, the CDR3 is TGTGCCAGCAGCCGATCCCAGACTCGTAACAATGAGCAGTTCTTC. Translating it yields CASSRSQTRNNEQFF.

V is TRBV7-2 and J is TRBJ1-6; 7 bases are a match to TRBD1. In germline, CDR1 is SGHTA, CDR2 FQGNSA. With V trimmed by 1 base and J by 7 bases, 10 bases remained unmatched. The CDR3 length is 17 residues. The CDR3 region is CASSLGYLGGSNSPLHF. CDR3 DNA: TGTGCCAGCAGCTTAGGCTACTTAGGGGGCTCCAATTCACCCCTCCACTTT.

This rearrangement joins TRBV4-1 to TRBJ1-3; 10 bases line up with TRBD1. CDR3 length: 17 residues. The V segment lost 0 bases and the J segment 4 bases; nucleotides outside the gene matches: 6. Looked up from germline, CDR1 is MGHRA and CDR2 is YSYEKL. CDR3 DNA sequence: TGCGCCAGCAGCCAAGATCGGGGGACAGGGGCCGGAAACACCATATATTTT. Encoded protein: CASSQDRGTGAGNTIYF.

This clonotype was seen only a few times. The chain links TRBV9 to TRBJ2-7; tentatively, D is TRBD1 or TRBD2 (5 bases each). Germline-derived CDR1 and CDR2 are SGDLS and YYNGEE. This CDR3 has 14 amino acids. V was pared by 0 bases and J by 2 bases, with 9 bases between. The CDR3 region is CASSVDQGPYEQYF. The CDR3 bases are TGTGCCAGCAGCGTAGACCAGGGACCCTACGAGCAGTACTTC.

J is TRBJ2-3 and V is TRBV5-1, with 9 bases lining up with TRBD2. Germline loops: CDR1 SGHRS, CDR2 YFSETQ. The J segment lost 1 base and the V segment lost 4 bases, leaving 10 bases of the junction unmatched. The CDR3 loop spans 17 amino acids. The CDR3 is CASSRAGSGGRTDTQYF. CDR3 bases: TGCGCCAGCAGCCGAGCTGGCAGCGGGGGGCGCACAGATACGCAGTATTTT.

The rearrangement uses TRBV11-3 and TRBJ2-5; TRBD1 agrees at 9 bases. CDR3 length: 13 amino acids. V shed 5 bases and J 9 bases; nucleotides not matched to a gene: 7. Germline CDR1 reads SGHNT; CDR2 reads YENEEA. For the CDR3, the DNA is TGTGCCAGCAGCGCAGGGGACAGGGAGGCCCAGTACTTC. This encodes CASSAGDREAQYF.

The CDR3, as DNA: TGTGCCAGCATTGACCGACGAGGACTAGCGGGAGGCAATGAGCAGTTCTTC. Its protein product is CASIDRRGLAGGNEQFF. The rearrangement uses TRBV2 and TRBJ2-1, with 14 bases aligning to TRBD2. The germline CDR1 and CDR2 sequences are SNHLY and FYNNEI. This CDR3 region has 17 residues. Trimming took 7 bases from V and 6 from J; bases not matched to a gene: 11. Complete variable domain (other parts from reference TRBV2 and TRBJ2-1): EPEVTQTPSHQVTQMGQEVILRCVPISNHLYFYWYRQILGQKVEFLVSFYNNEISEKSEIFDDQFSVERPDGSNFTLKIRSTKLEDSAMYFCASIDRRGLAGGNEQFFGPGTRLTVL.

This clonotype showed up just a few times. This chain uses TRBV14 with TRBJ2-1; unclear D gene. Trimming removed 6 bases at V and 1 base at J, with 13 bases between. This CDR3 is 15 amino acids long. Looked up from germline, CDR1 is SGHDN and CDR2 is FVKESK. Here the CDR3 reads CASSDPRFSYNEQFF. For the CDR3, the DNA is TGTGCCAGCAGTGACCCAAGGTTTTCCTACAATGAGCAGTTCTTC. Full variable domain (rest looked up from reference TRBV14 and TRBJ2-1): EAGVTQFPSHSVIEKGQTVTLRCDPISGHDNLYWYRRVMGKEIKFLLHFVKESKQDESGMPNNRFLAERTGGTYSTLKVQPAELEDSGVYFCASSDPRFSYNEQFFGPGTRLTVL.

This clonotype was recorded a few times. CDR3 amino acids: CATSDPTGGKNIQYF. DNA for the CDR3: TGTGCCACCAGTGACCCCACAGGGGGCAAAAACATTCAGTACTTC. The chain uses TRBV24-1 and TRBJ2-4, with 8 bases identical to TRBD1. Trimming cost V 4 bases and J 3 bases; bases outside gene matches: 4. CDR1 is KGHDR, CDR2 SFDVKD, per germline. This CDR3 has 15 amino acids.

This clonotype was counted between two and nine times. CDR3 protein: CSGGHRYNEQFF. The CDR3 coding sequence is TGCAGTGGGGGACACCGCTACAATGAGCAGTTCTTC. J is TRBJ2-1 and V is TRBV29-1, with a possible D match to TRBD1 (6 bases). CDR1 SQVTM and CDR2 ANQGSEA come from the germline V gene. The CDR3 sequence is 12 residues long.

There are many counts of this clonotype. The V and J genes are TRBV2 and TRBJ2-1; possibly TRBD2 for D (5 bases). The V end lost 4 bases, the J end lost 9 bases, and 10 bases lay between the germline ends. Germline CDR1 is SNHLY and CDR2 is FYNNEI. This CDR3 has 12 amino acids. The CDR3, as DNA: TGTGCCAGCAGTGGGCTAGCCGGTGAGCAGTTCTTC. This encodes CASSGLAGEQFF.

A few counts support this clonotype. The chain has TRBV28 and TRBJ2-3; 16 bases line up with TRBD2. Germline CDR1 reads MDHEN; CDR2 reads SYDVKM. Trimming cost V 6 bases and J 4 bases; bases outside gene matches: 13. CDR3 length equals 19 residues. CDR3 bases: TGTGCCAGCAGCTTGGGACTAGCGGGGGGGCTTAGGTTTTCAGATACGCAGTATTTT. Its translation is CASSLGLAGGLRFSDTQYF.

The rearrangement links TRBV6-1 to TRBJ2-1; 15 bases fit TRBD2. The CDR3 sequence is 15 residues long. V trimming: 1 base; J trimming: 14 bases; junction bases outside the gene matches: 6. Looked up from germline, CDR1 is MNHNS and CDR2 is SASEGT. The CDR3 bases are TGTGCCAGCAGTGAAGGGGGGACTAGCGGGAGGTACGAGTTCTTC. The encoded protein is CASSEGGTSGRYEFF.

J is TRBJ1-4 and V is TRBV20-1, with D tentatively TRBD1 (5 bases). Germline V lookup: CDR1 DFQATT, CDR2 SNEGSKA (reference sequence). CDR3 length equals 13 residues. The CDR3 here is CSASRMGVEKLFF. For the CDR3, the DNA is TGCAGCGCTTCCCGGATGGGGGTGGAAAAACTGTTTTTT.

This clonotype was detected a few times. The chain employs TRBV21-1 and TRBJ2-2. TRBV21-1 counts as a pseudogene. CDR3 length: 17 amino acids. For the CDR3, the DNA is TGTGCCAGCAGCAAAGTAAATCGGCAGGAGACCACCGGGGAGCTGTTTTTT. This gives the protein CASSKVNRQETTGELFF.

The rearrangement uses TRBV11-3 and TRBJ2-1; D could derive from TRBD1 or TRBD2 (6 bases each). CDR3 length: 13 residues. The V gene lost 5 bases and the J gene lost 8 bases, with 13 bases spanning the gap. CDR1 and CDR2 (germline): SGHNT, YENEEA. CDR3 loop: CASSKGGFHEQFF. The CDR3 bases are TGTGCCAGCAGCAAAGGGGGGTTTCATGAGCAGTTCTTC.

This clonotype appeared a few times. The chain joins TRBV3-1 to TRBJ2-3; possibly TRBD2 for D (6 bases). Trimming took off 2 bases at V and 1 base at J, with 10 bases between the two ends. The CDR3 contains 15 residues. CDR1 and CDR2 (germline): LGHDT, YNNKEL (reference sequence). Here the CDR3 reads CASSQRLVGTDTQYF. CDR3 DNA sequence: TGTGCCAGCAGCCAAAGACTAGTGGGCACAGATACGCAGTATTTT.

The chain employs TRBV4-1 and TRBJ2-3, with D perhaps matching TRBD2 (5 bases). The V gene's germline CDR1 is MGHRA and CDR2 YSYEKL. This CDR3 has 13 residues. V lost 2 bases, J lost 5 bases, and 8 bases lay in between. The CDR3, as DNA: TGCGCCAGCAGCCAACCGGAGGAAGATACGCAGTATTTT. Translated, it gives CASSQPEEDTQYF.

This chain joins TRBV6-9 and TRBJ2-1; 7 bases agree with TRBD2. Germline V CDR1 and CDR2: MNHGY, SVAAGI. Trimming took 4 bases from V and 4 from J; bases not matched to a gene: 19. The CDR3 consists of 19 residues. CDR3 sequence reads: CASSSLKCRASGLYNEQFF. CDR3 nucleotide sequence: TGTGCCAGCAGTTCCCTCAAATGTCGGGCTAGCGGACTTTACAATGAGCAGTTCTTC.

The chain uses TRBV5-6 and TRBJ2-2; 7 nucleotides match TRBD2. CDR1 and CDR2 (germline): SGHDT, YYEEEE. The CDR3 runs to 18 residues. Trimming at V came to 5 bases and at J to 4 bases, leaving 17 bases not matched to a gene. CDR3 region: CASSYPPGGRVITGELFF. For the CDR3, the DNA is TGTGCCAGCAGTTACCCCCCGGGGGGACGGGTGATCACCGGGGAGCTGTTTTTT. The full variable domain, in which reference TRBV5-6 and TRBJ2-2 provide the parts outside the CDR3, is DAGVTQSPTHLIKTRGQQVTLRCSPKSGHDTVSWYQQALGQGPQFIFQYYEEEERQRGNFPDRFSGHQFPNYSSELNVNALLLGDSALYLCASSYPPGGRVITGELFFGEGSRLTVL.